The next 30 T cell receptor beta chains were all read from a single sample in a study of T cell changes during pregnancy in multiple sclerosis (dated 2019 in TCRdb). The library was produced with the immunoSEQ multiplex PCR assay. This is the immuneACCESS table as TCRdb keeps it, with only in-frame sequences that have V and J called. A part of the clones is gone; compared with another copy, unresolved V genes explain less than half, and the rest is unexplained. This sample comprises fewer than 40,000 clones, about nine tenths of them detected only once. The biggest ten clones account for 0.47% of the sample. The sequencing here drew on CD4+ T cells from peripheral blood mononuclear cells, taken in the second trimester of pregnancy. The receptors were gathered from a female donor in good health, enrolled as a control in a pregnancy study.

This chain uses TRBV29-1 with TRBJ1-1, with 8 bases lining up with TRBD1. The CDR3 spans 14 residues. Unmatched junction bases numbered 17, after V lost 6 bases and J lost 11 bases. Germline V gives CDR1 SQVTM, CDR2 ANQGSEA. CDR3 sequence reads: CSVVTQGANLAAFF. DNA for the CDR3: TGCAGCGTCGTTACTCAGGGGGCCAATTTAGCGGCTTTCTTT.

The chain uses TRBV19 and TRBJ1-2, with 12 bases matching TRBD1. This CDR3 has 16 residues. V shed 5 bases and J 4 bases; nucleotides not matched to a gene: 8. CDR1 and CDR2 (germline): LNHDA, SQIVND (reference sequence). The CDR3 coding sequence is TGTGCCAGTAGTGATCCGGGACAGGGGGCGTTCTATGGCTACACCTTC. Translated, it gives CASSDPGQGAFYGYTF.

This chain connects TRBV10-3 to TRBJ1-3, with 12 positions matching TRBD1. The CDR3 length is 18 residues. Germline-derived CDR1 and CDR2 are ENHRY and SYGVKD. Trimming took 6 bases from V and 0 from J; bases not matched to a gene: 9. The CDR3 loop is CAISRGTGGDSSGNTIYF. CDR3 bases: TGTGCCATCAGCAGAGGGACAGGGGGCGACTCCTCTGGAAACACCATATATTTT.

This sequence joins TRBV5-1 and TRBJ2-7, with D perhaps TRBD1 (6 bases). Trimming removed 1 base from V and 3 bases from J, with 14 bases in between. The V gene's germline CDR1 is SGHRS and CDR2 YFSETQ. The CDR3 runs to 15 residues. The CDR3 nucleotides are TGCGCCAGCAGCTTGACCACAGGGAACGTCTACGAGCAGTACTTC. This translates into CASSLTTGNVYEQYF.

The chain combines TRBV7-9 with TRBJ1-2; the D is unclear. The length of the CDR3 is 13 residues. The germline CDR1 and CDR2 sequences are SEHNR and FQNEAQ (reference sequence). V was clipped by 0 bases and J by 8 bases, with 10 bases between them. The CDR3 sequence: CASSLASRGGYTF. The CDR3 DNA reads TGTGCCAGCAGCTTAGCCAGTCGCGGCGGCTACACCTTC.

The chain uses TRBV10-3 and TRBJ1-5; the D is unclear. Trimming stripped 6 bases from V and 3 bases from J, with 12 bases between. Germline-derived CDR1 and CDR2 are ENHRY and SYGVKD. The CDR3 totals 14 residues. CDR3 in DNA: TGTGCCATCAGCGCCGGGATCCCCAATCAGCCCCAGCATTTT. Translated: CAISAGIPNQPQHF.

CDR3 nucleotide sequence: TGCGCCAGCAGCCCGGAGGCTCTCCTCAATGAGCAGTTCTTC. This sequence encodes CASSPEALLNEQFF. V and J are TRBV5-1 and TRBJ2-1; possibly TRBD2 for D (5 bases). Trimming took 4 bases from V and 6 from J, leaving 14 bases between them. The germline V gene has CDR1 SGHRS and CDR2 YFSETQ. The CDR3 contains 14 residues.

V and J are TRBV19 and TRBJ2-1; TRBD2 agrees at 8 bases. The V gene end was trimmed by 4 bases and the J gene end by 4 bases; junction bases not matched to a gene: 9. The CDR3 is 16 amino acids. Germline CDR1 reads LNHDA; CDR2 reads SQIVND (reference sequence). CDR3 sequence reads: CASSTQLAVKYNEQFF. The DNA for the CDR3 is TGTGCCAGTAGTACCCAACTAGCGGTGAAGTACAATGAGCAGTTCTTC.

The rearrangement links TRBV15 to TRBJ2-5; 15 bases fit TRBD2. Germline CDR1 is LNHNV and CDR2 is YYDKDF (reference sequence). This CDR3 contains 18 residues. V dropped 5 bases and J dropped 2; count of bases not matched to a gene: 9. This chain's CDR3 is CATSGGLAGGPGQETQYF. The CDR3 DNA sequence: TGTGCCACCAGCGGAGGACTAGCGGGGGGGCCGGGTCAAGAGACCCAGTACTTC.

V gene TRBV10-3 combines with J gene TRBJ2-2, with D possibly being TRBD2 (6 bases). V lost 10 bases, J lost 4 bases, and 25 bases lay in between. The length of the CDR3 is 17 residues. Germline CDR1 and CDR2: ENHRY and SYGVKD. CDR3 in amino acids: CATGQWEAGSSTGELFF. DNA of the CDR3: TGTGCCACCGGTCAATGGGAGGCAGGATCGAGCACCGGGGAGCTGTTTTTT.

This chain joins TRBV5-1 and TRBJ1-3; 7 bases map to TRBD1. This CDR3 is built from 14 residues. The germline CDR1 and CDR2 sequences are SGHRS and YFSETQ. V lost 6 bases to trimming and J lost 2 bases; unmatched junction nucleotides: 5. CDR3 sequence (DNA): TGCGCCAGCACCCCAGGGGGAACTGGAAACACCATATATTTT. Encoded protein: CASTPGGTGNTIYF.

The chain employs TRBV5-1 and TRBJ2-6; 8 positions match TRBD1. Losses at the gene ends were 2 bases for V and 0 bases for J; bases not matched to a gene: 4. CDR1 is SGHRS, CDR2 YFSETQ, per germline. This CDR3 contains 17 residues. The CDR3 sequence: CASSFATGASGANVLTF. The CDR3 nucleotides read TGCGCCAGCAGCTTCGCGACAGGGGCCTCTGGGGCCAACGTCCTGACTTTC.

The J gene is TRBJ2-2, the V gene TRBV5-1; 10 bases fit TRBD2. Germline lookup yields CDR1 SGHRS and CDR2 YFSETQ. The CDR3 runs 18 residues. Trimming removed 4 bases from V and 0 bases from J; junction bases left unmatched: 9. The CDR3 DNA is TGCGCCAGCAGCGCGGGACTAGCGTCATCGTCGAACACCGGGGAGCTGTTTTTT. Translation: CASSAGLASSSNTGELFF.

Details on this clone: No conserved phenylalanine or tryptophan ends this CDR3, so it is likely a read error. Because the CDR3's place on the DNA is in doubt, the DNA is left out and the CDR3 is given as listed by TCRdb. CDR3 protein: CASSLDSSLVPI. V gene TRBV11-2 combines with J gene TRBJ2-7; the DNA was not compared with TRBD2, the D call given in the table. Germline V gives CDR1 SGHAT, CDR2 FQNNGV. The CDR3 length is 12 residues, termini included.

The chain combines TRBV6-4 with TRBJ1-2, with TRBD1 identical over 11 bases. J was trimmed by 8 bases and V by 6 bases; bases with no gene match: 8. Germline CDR1 and CDR2: MRHNA and SNTAGT. This CDR3 region has 14 residues. The CDR3 spells CASSTGQGAGGYTF. The CDR3 nucleotides are TGTGCCAGCAGCACAGGACAGGGGGCAGGAGGCTACACCTTC.

The chain employs TRBV28 and TRBJ2-2; 8 nucleotides match TRBD1. This CDR3 region has 15 residues. Germline V gene lookup returns CDR1 MDHEN and CDR2 SYDVKM. The V segment lost 5 bases and the J segment 10 bases; nucleotides outside the gene matches: 12. The CDR3 sequence: CASSPRDRSTLELFF. CDR3 in DNA: TGTGCCAGCAGTCCCCGGGACAGGAGCACTTTGGAGCTGTTTTTT.

This sequence joins TRBV10-3 and TRBJ2-7, with TRBD2 as a possible D gene (7 bases). The CDR3 is 14 amino acids. Germline V gene sequence: CDR1 ENHRY, CDR2 SYGVKD. V was pared by 0 bases and J by 7 bases, with 13 bases between. In DNA, the CDR3 is TGTGCCATCAGTGAGTCCAAGGGGGGGAGGGAGCAGTACTTC. Amino acid sequence: CAISESKGGREQYF.

The chain joins TRBV27 to TRBJ2-5; 9 nucleotides align to TRBD1. After removal of 5 bases from V and 5 bases from J, the junction contained 6 bases not matched to a gene. The CDR3 is 14 residues long. The V gene's germline CDR1 is MNHEY and CDR2 SMNVEV (reference sequence). CDR3 loop: CASSRQGVGETQYF. CDR3 in DNA: TGTGCCAGCAGTCGACAGGGGGTCGGGGAGACCCAGTACTTC.

The chain combines TRBV15 with TRBJ2-5; 10 bases map to TRBD2. This CDR3 has 17 amino acids. Germline V lookup: CDR1 LNHNV, CDR2 YYDKDF (reference sequence). With V trimmed by 0 bases and J by 5 bases, 9 bases remained unmatched. The CDR3 region is CATSRELSGGAVETQYF. The CDR3 coding sequence is TGTGCCACCAGCAGAGAGCTAAGCGGGGGGGCCGTCGAGACCCAGTACTTC.

The chain links TRBV4-1 to TRBJ1-3; 8 bases fit TRBD1. The CDR3 spans 15 residues. Unmatched junction bases numbered 2, after V lost 4 bases and J lost 0 bases. Germline V gene data show CDR1 as MGHRA and CDR2 as YSYEKL. CDR3 amino acids: CASSPQGVSGNTIYF. The CDR3 DNA is TGCGCCAGCAGCCCACAGGGGGTCTCTGGAAACACCATATATTTT.

The chain joins TRBV9 to TRBJ1-2, with D tentatively TRBD1 (5 bases). The V end lost 0 bases, the J end lost 6 bases, and 12 bases lay between the germline ends. The CDR3 is made up of 14 amino acids. Germline CDR1 and CDR2: SGDLS and YYNGEE. Here the CDR3 reads CASSVGQYDNGYTF. DNA of the CDR3: TGTGCCAGCAGCGTAGGACAGTACGATAATGGCTACACCTTC.

The CDR3 loop is CASSRARTSGKTGELFF. Written as DNA, the CDR3 is TGTGCCAGCAGCCGAGCCAGGACTAGCGGGAAGACCGGGGAGCTGTTTTTT. The chain joins TRBV7-8 to TRBJ2-2; 12 bases fit TRBD2. V lost 5 bases and J lost 5; bases outside the gene matches: 9. This CDR3 region has 17 residues. The germline gives CDR1 SGHVS, CDR2 FQNEAQ.

V gene TRBV7-2 combines with J gene TRBJ1-5; unclear D gene. CDR3 length: 16 amino acids. The germline V and J ends were trimmed by 5 bases and 2 bases, with 16 bases remaining between them. Germline CDR1 and CDR2: SGHTA and FQGNSA. As DNA, the CDR3 is TGTGCCAGCAGCACGGTCCATCTTTCTGGCAATCAGCCCCAGCATTTT. This codes for CASSTVHLSGNQPQHF.

The CDR3 sequence: CASRPGTGGATNEKLFF. CDR3 coding DNA: TGTGCCAGCAGACCCGGGACAGGGGGAGCAACTAATGAAAAACTGTTTTTT. This chain links TRBV27 with TRBJ1-4; the match to TRBD1 covers 11 bases. The germline CDR1 and CDR2 sequences are MNHEY and SMNVEV (reference sequence). This CDR3 is built from 17 residues. The V gene end was trimmed by 6 bases and the J gene end by 0 bases; junction bases not matched to a gene: 6.

The chain uses TRBV19 and TRBJ2-7, with 9 bases matching TRBD1. With V trimmed by 3 bases and J by 4 bases, 1 base remained unmatched. Germline assignment: CDR1 LNHDA and CDR2 SQIVND (reference sequence). This CDR3 is 13 amino acids long. The CDR3 is CASSIDRGYEQYF. The CDR3 bases are TGTGCCAGTAGTATTGACAGGGGGTACGAGCAGTACTTC.

This chain uses TRBV5-1 with TRBJ2-5; D not resolved. This CDR3 spans 12 amino acids. The V gene lost 2 bases and the J gene lost 2 bases, with 4 bases spanning the gap. CDR1 SGHRS and CDR2 YFSETQ come from the germline V gene. CDR3 DNA sequence: TGCGCCAGCAGCTTCCAGCAAGAGACCCAGTACTTC. Translated, it gives CASSFQQETQYF.

This sequence joins TRBV27 and TRBJ2-7; 9 bases map to TRBD2. CDR3 length equals 15 residues. V trimming: 3 bases; J trimming: 2 bases; junction bases outside the gene matches: 5. Germline CDR1 is MNHEY and CDR2 is SMNVEV (reference sequence). The CDR3 sequence: CASSLRGGPTYEQYF. The CDR3 DNA sequence: TGTGCCAGCAGTTTGCGGGGGGGCCCCACCTACGAGCAGTACTTC.

The gene calls are TRBV5-1 and TRBJ2-2, with D perhaps TRBD2 (6 bases). The germline gives CDR1 SGHRS, CDR2 YFSETQ. V gave up 0 bases and J gave up 6 bases, with 15 bases separating them. The CDR3 consists of 16 residues. The CDR3 sequence: CASSLEVGRRAGELFF. The DNA of the CDR3 is TGCGCCAGCAGCTTGGAGGTTGGGAGGAGGGCCGGGGAGCTGTTTTTT.

The rearrangement uses TRBV30 and TRBJ2-7, with TRBD2 as a possible D gene (6 bases). This CDR3 contains 11 residues. The V end lost 1 base, the J end lost 5 bases, and 6 bases lay between the germline ends. Germline CDR1 is GTSNPN and CDR2 is SVGIG (reference sequence). CDR3 sequence reads: CAWSGRDEQYF. The CDR3 region has the DNA TGTGCCTGGAGTGGGAGGGACGAGCAGTACTTC.

The J gene is TRBJ1-1, the V gene TRBV6-5; TRBD1 matches at 9 bases. The trim removed 6 bases at V and 0 bases at J, leaving 5 bases unmatched. Germline-derived CDR1 and CDR2 are MNHEY and SVGAGI. CDR3 length: 15 amino acids. In nucleotides, the CDR3 is TGTGCCAGCAGGCCAACAGGGGGCATGAACACTGAAGCTTTCTTT. Its protein is CASRPTGGMNTEAFF.